Following are 15 T cell receptor beta chains from one sample sequenced in a study of T cells after posttransplantation cyclophosphamide. The method was immunoSEQ multiplex PCR; TCRdb's version includes in-frame clones alone and lacks a portion of them. The sample yields 25,000 to 30,000 clones, without any singletons. Sequenced material: PBMCs. All receptors derive from a man aged 50 to 60 in good health, CMV-negative, and a related stem cell transplant donor.

This clone has ten or more counts. This chain links TRBV6-6 with TRBJ2-2, with D unresolved. Germline-derived CDR1 and CDR2 are MNHNY and SVGAGI (reference sequence). This CDR3 has 15 residues. V was pared by 4 bases and J by 4 bases, with 13 bases between. CDR3 region: CASSSPLAVTGELFF. Written as DNA, the CDR3 is TGTGCCAGCAGTTCCCCCCTCGCGGTCACCGGGGAGCTGTTTTTT.

At least ten counts were recorded for this clone. The rearrangement links TRBV13 to TRBJ1-3; 7 bases align to TRBD1. Germline V gene lookup returns CDR1 PRHDT and CDR2 FYEKMQ (reference sequence). CDR3 size: 15 residues. J gave up 2 bases and V 5 bases, and 6 bases lay outside the gene matches. The CDR3 nucleotides read TGTGCCAGCAGCCGACGACAGGGAGCTGGAAACACCATATATTTT. This gives the protein CASSRRQGAGNTIYF.

In this sample, this clone turned up many times. The rearrangement uses TRBV11-3 and TRBJ2-2; TRBD2 aligns across 8 bases. The CDR3 is 16 amino acids. V was pared by 3 bases and J by 4 bases, with 7 bases of the junction left unmatched. CDR1 SGHNT and CDR2 YENEEA come from the germline V gene. CDR3 bases: TGTGCCAGCAGCTTCGGGTCGGGGGGGCCCACCGGGGAGCTGTTTTTT. Translation: CASSFGSGGPTGELFF.

The chain is built from TRBV10-3 and TRBJ2-5, with unresolved D. The J call could be wrong; TRBJ2-7 is a better fit for the DNA end. The CDR3 is 13 residues long. Germline V gives CDR1 ENHRY, CDR2 SYGVKD. The CDR3 region has the DNA TGTGCCATCACAAGAGACAACTCCTACGAGCAGTACTTC. It codes for CAITRDNSYEQYF.

This clone was seen many times. This chain uses TRBV5-1 with TRBJ1-5; D remains ambiguous. This CDR3 contains 14 residues. Trimming shortened V by 1 base and J by 3 bases, and 8 bases separated the two germline ends. CDR1 SGHRS and CDR2 YFSETQ come from the germline V gene. This CDR3 reads CASSLNSNNQPQHF. The CDR3 DNA reads TGCGCCAGCAGCTTGAACAGCAACAATCAGCCCCAGCATTTT.

This clone was picked up a small number of times. This rearrangement joins TRBV28 to TRBJ2-2; 7 bases agree with TRBD1. Germline CDR1 MDHEN, CDR2 SYDVKM. There are 15 residues in the CDR3. V shed 6 bases, J shed 6 bases, and the junction held 10 bases outside the gene matches. Written as DNA, the CDR3 is TGTGCCAGCAGGCGCACAGGGGTGGGATCCGGGGAGCTGTTTTTT. Its protein is CASRRTGVGSGELFF.

This clone was seen repeatedly, ten times or more. The chain joins TRBV7-8 to TRBJ1-1; D uncertain. CDR3 length: 14 amino acids. Germline V gives CDR1 SGHVS, CDR2 FQNEAQ. The V end was cut by 2 bases, the J end by 1 base, with 8 bases between. The CDR3 DNA is TGTGCCAGCAGCTTAAGTTCGGGGAACACTGAAGCTTTCTTT. It codes for CASSLSSGNTEAFF.

In this sample, this clone turned up many times. The CDR3 is CASGLEVGNRGRGGNTGELFF. The DNA of the CDR3 is TGTGCTAGTGGTTTGGAGGTCGGCAATAGAGGAAGAGGGGGCAACACCGGGGAGCTGTTTTTT. The genes are TRBV12-5 and TRBJ2-2; TRBD1 agrees at 7 bases. The CDR3 contains 21 residues. The ends lost 1 base at V and 2 bases at J; junction bases unmatched: 19. Germline V CDR1 and CDR2: LGHNT, FRNRAP.

This clone was detected many times. The CDR3 nucleotides read TGCGCCAGCAGCCAGGACTTGAACACCGGGGAGCTGTTTTTT. As protein: CASSQDLNTGELFF. V is TRBV10-1 and J is TRBJ2-2; D is possibly TRBD2 (5 bases). V was shortened by 6 bases and J by 1 base, with 9 bases between the two germline ends. The CDR3 has 14 residues. Germline CDR1 WNHNN, CDR2 SYGVQD (reference sequence).

This clone was seen ten or more times. This rearrangement joins TRBV19 to TRBJ1-2, with 10 nucleotides matching TRBD1. Germline assignment: CDR1 LNHDA and CDR2 SQIVND (reference sequence). V shed 2 bases, J shed 0 bases, and the junction held 3 bases outside the gene matches. CDR3 length: 16 amino acids. The CDR3 bases are TGTGCCAGTAGTATATCCGGGACAGGGGCTAACTATGGCTACACCTTC. Translated, it gives CASSISGTGANYGYTF.

This clone was counted ten times or more. This rearrangement joins TRBV11-1 to TRBJ2-1; D possibly corresponds to TRBD2 (5 bases). The CDR3 has 13 amino acids. Germline CDR1 is SGHAT and CDR2 is FQDESV (reference sequence). The V end was cut by 5 bases, the J end by 10 bases, with 15 bases between. The CDR3, as DNA: TGTGCCAGCAGCCCCGGAGGCGGGTGGGAGCAGTTCTTC. The encoded protein is CASSPGGGWEQFF.

The table lists this clone with many counts. V usage is TRBV9 and J usage is TRBJ2-2, with 7 bases fitting TRBD2. The ends lost 4 bases at V and 5 bases at J; junction bases unmatched: 14. The V gene's germline CDR1 is SGDLS and CDR2 YYNGEE. The CDR3 is 17 amino acids. The CDR3 loop is CASSPLTGRKNTGELFF. The CDR3 DNA follows: TGTGCCAGCAGCCCTCTAACCGGGAGGAAGAATACCGGGGAGCTGTTTTTT.

In this sample, this clone turned up many times. V gene TRBV14 combines with J gene TRBJ2-1; 9 positions agree with TRBD1. The CDR3 has 16 amino acids. J gave up 2 bases and V 4 bases, and 6 bases lay outside the gene matches. Germline lookup yields CDR1 SGHDN and CDR2 FVKESK. The CDR3 sequence is CASSLWTGETYNEQFF. The CDR3 nucleotides are TGTGCCAGCAGCCTTTGGACAGGGGAGACCTACAATGAGCAGTTCTTC.

The table lists this clone with many counts. V gene TRBV6-5 combines with J gene TRBJ2-2, with 7 bases matching TRBD2. The junction had 9 bases not matched to a gene; V was cut back by 5 bases and J by 6 bases. Germline assignment: CDR1 MNHEY and CDR2 SVGAGI. The CDR3 loop spans 15 amino acids. The CDR3 sequence is CASSNGLEIAGELFF. DNA for the CDR3: TGTGCCAGCAGTAACGGACTAGAAATCGCCGGGGAGCTGTTTTTT.

This clone was counted ten times or more. V gene TRBV30 combines with J gene TRBJ2-5; D is uncertain. This CDR3 spans 10 amino acids. Germline V gene data show CDR1 as GTSNPN and CDR2 as SVGIG (reference sequence). Deletions cut 2 bases from V and 5 bases from J, with 3 bases between. CDR3 sequence: CAWSRETQYF. The CDR3 DNA sequence: TGTGCCTGGAGTCGGGAGACCCAGTACTTC.